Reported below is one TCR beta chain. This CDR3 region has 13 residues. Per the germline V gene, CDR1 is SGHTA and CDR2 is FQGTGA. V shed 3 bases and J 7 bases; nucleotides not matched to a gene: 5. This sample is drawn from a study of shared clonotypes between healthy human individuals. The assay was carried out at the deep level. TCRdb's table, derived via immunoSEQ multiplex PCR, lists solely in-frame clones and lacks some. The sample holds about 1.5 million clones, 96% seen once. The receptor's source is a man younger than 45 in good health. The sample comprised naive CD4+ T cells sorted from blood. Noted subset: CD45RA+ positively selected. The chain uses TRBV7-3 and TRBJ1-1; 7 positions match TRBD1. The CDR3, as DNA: TGTGCCAGCAGCTTCGTCCGGGACAGTGAAGCTTTCTTT. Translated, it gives CASSFVRDSEAFF.